The present T cell receptor beta chain was sequenced within a study of shared clonotypes between healthy human individuals. Original methodology: ImmunoSEQ yielded junction-only sequences lacking quality scores, so filtering differed. Profiled with immunoSEQ multiplex PCR; TCRdb holds only in-frame clones, not every one. V, J and clone size derive from that table, while D and trimming were established from the DNA sequence. The sample includes roughly 2,000,000 clones, just under 95% of them seen just once. Study-level results: Generation probability values for non-shared clonotypes were lower than those for clonotypes shared by all four donors.

Naive CD8 cells lacked CD45RO, underwent positive selection for CCR7 and left out terminally differentiated effector memory CD45RA+ cells. As for this clone: Its antigen remains unknown. Other DNA sequences in the same sample also yield this CDR3.

CDR3 length: 14 residues. From germline, CDR1 is MNHEY and CDR2 SMNVEV (reference sequence). V dropped 4 bases and J dropped 1 base, with 8 bases sitting between them. The sample was naive CD8+ T cells sorted from blood. This TCR was recovered from a man between 18 and 35 years old in good health. V usage is TRBV27 and J usage is TRBJ1-5; D unclear. CDR3 in DNA: TGTGCCAGCAGTTCATTGGACAGCAATCAGCCCCAGCATTTT. It translates to CASSSLDSNQPQHF.